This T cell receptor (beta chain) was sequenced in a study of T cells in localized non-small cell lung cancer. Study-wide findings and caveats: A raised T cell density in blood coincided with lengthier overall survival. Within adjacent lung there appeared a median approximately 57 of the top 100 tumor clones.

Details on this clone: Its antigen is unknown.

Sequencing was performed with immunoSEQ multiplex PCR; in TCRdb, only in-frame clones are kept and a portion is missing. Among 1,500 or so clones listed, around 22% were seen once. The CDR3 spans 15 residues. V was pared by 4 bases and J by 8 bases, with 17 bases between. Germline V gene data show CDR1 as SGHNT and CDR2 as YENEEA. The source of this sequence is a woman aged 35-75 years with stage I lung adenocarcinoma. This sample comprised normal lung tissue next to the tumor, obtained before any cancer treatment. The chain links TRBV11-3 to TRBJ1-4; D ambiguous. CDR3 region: CASSSSGRLQEKLFF. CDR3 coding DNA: TGTGCCAGCAGCTCCTCGGGGAGGCTTCAAGAAAAACTGTTTTTT.